A single sample is the source of the 17 T cell receptor beta chains below, sequenced in a study of shared clonotypes between healthy human individuals. Some clones are missing from TCRdb's copy, which holds only in-frame ones; the method was immunoSEQ multiplex PCR. The table lists 600,000 to 800,000 clones, 72% of them singletons. Sequencing was done on a sample of memory CD4+ T cells sorted from blood. As to subset: CD45RA-negative fraction. These receptors originate from a woman aged 30 to 39 in good health.

Details on this clone: The same CDR3 can be traced to other DNA sequences in this sample. CDR3 amino acids: CASSPGGDTQYF. The CDR3 coding sequence is TGTGCCAGCTCACCAGGGGGAGATACGCAGTATTTT. The chain recombines TRBV18 with TRBJ2-3; either TRBD1 or TRBD2 may supply D (5 bases each). The germline V and J ends were trimmed by 2 bases and 5 bases, with 5 bases remaining between them. Looked up from germline, CDR1 is KGHSH and CDR2 is LQKENI. This CDR3 has 12 residues.

There are many counts of this clone. The J gene is TRBJ2-1, the V gene TRBV7-9, with 10 bases aligning to TRBD2. Germline loops: CDR1 SEHNR, CDR2 FQNEAQ (reference sequence). The J segment lost 7 bases and the V segment lost 4 bases, leaving 4 bases of the junction unmatched. This CDR3 comprises 14 residues. The CDR3 is CASSSRTSGNEQFF. Here the CDR3 DNA reads TGTGCCAGCAGCTCAAGGACTAGCGGAAATGAGCAGTTCTTC. Looking up the rest from reference TRBV7-9 and TRBJ2-1 gives the full variable domain: DTGVSQNPRHKITKRGQNVTFRCDPISEHNRLYWYRQTLGQGPEFLTYFQNEAQLEKSRLLSDRFSAERPKGSFSTLEIQRTEQGDSAMYLCASSSRTSGNEQFFGPGTRLTVL.

This chain uses TRBV27 with TRBJ2-4; D perhaps matches TRBD2 (5 bases). From germline, CDR1 is MNHEY and CDR2 SMNVEV (reference sequence). V gave up 10 bases and J gave up 8 bases, with 18 bases separating them. The CDR3 extends over 13 amino acids. For the CDR3, the DNA is TGTGCCACCAGCGGAATAGAGGACGACATTCAGTACTTC. Amino acid sequence: CATSGIEDDIQYF.

This clone was detected only a few times. CDR3 sequence: CASSAGGPRRYTF. CDR3 nucleotide sequence: TGTGCCAGCAGCGCGGGGGGACCACGACGCTACACCTTC. The chain couples TRBV28 to TRBJ1-2; weak D call: TRBD1 (5 bases). The CDR3 covers 13 residues. The V end was cut by 6 bases, the J end by 9 bases, with 17 bases between. CDR1 is MDHEN, CDR2 SYDVKM, per germline.

The gene calls are TRBV28 and TRBJ2-1; the match to TRBD2 covers 15 bases. In germline, CDR1 is MDHEN, CDR2 SYDVKM. The CDR3 covers 17 residues. J gave up 1 base and V 10 bases, and 8 bases lay outside the gene matches. Here the CDR3 DNA reads TGTGCCACGACCGGGACTAGCGGGAGGAAGTCCTACAATGAGCAGTTCTTC. It encodes CATTGTSGRKSYNEQFF.

This clone was found a few times. Written as DNA, the CDR3 is TGTGCCAGCAGTGAGGGACTTGGAGGCAATCAGCCCCAGCATTTT. Protein: CASSEGLGGNQPQHF. The chain links TRBV6-1 to TRBJ1-5; tentative D call: TRBD1 (5 bases). Trimming took off 3 bases at V and 2 bases at J, with 11 bases between the two ends. The CDR3 loop spans 15 amino acids. CDR1 and CDR2 from the germline V gene are MNHNS and SASEGT.

The chain links TRBV5-4 to TRBJ2-7, with 14 bases that match TRBD2. This CDR3 is built from 17 residues. Germline values: CDR1 SGHNT, CDR2 YYREEE (reference sequence). The ends lost 0 bases at V and 5 bases at J; junction bases unmatched: 7. The CDR3 region is CASSLAGLAGVRDEQYF. The CDR3 DNA follows: TGTGCCAGCAGCTTGGCGGGACTAGCGGGAGTTCGGGACGAGCAGTACTTC. Full variable domain (missing parts from reference TRBV5-4 and TRBJ2-7): ETGVTQSPTHLIKTRGQQVTLRCSSQSGHNTVSWYQQALGQGPQFIFQYYREEENGRGNFPPRFSGLQFPNYSSELNVNALELDDSALYLCASSLAGLAGVRDEQYFGPGTRLTVT.

CDR3 sequence: CASSSIREGNIQYF. The CDR3 region has the DNA TGTGCCAGCAGCTCAATCCGGGAGGGAAACATTCAGTACTTC. The chain has TRBV11-2 and TRBJ2-4; 8 bases agree with TRBD2. The CDR3 contains 14 residues. The germline gives CDR1 SGHAT, CDR2 FQNNGV. V was pared by 4 bases and J by 6 bases, with 5 bases of the junction left unmatched.

The chain couples TRBV5-1 to TRBJ2-7; tentatively, D is TRBD1 or TRBD2 (5 bases each). This CDR3 is built from 18 residues. Trimming pared 4 bases from V and 4 bases from J, leaving 27 bases between. Germline-derived CDR1 and CDR2 are SGHRS and YFSETQ. The CDR3 protein is CASSPKSGTAEAGYEQYF. The CDR3, as DNA: TGCGCCAGCAGCCCCAAATCCGGGACGGCGGAGGCCGGGTACGAGCAGTACTTC.

This clone turned up a few times. The gene calls are TRBV5-4 and TRBJ2-5, with 10 bases matching TRBD2. V gave up 3 bases and J gave up 1 base; unmatched junction bases: 6. CDR3 size: 16 residues. Germline loops: CDR1 SGHNT, CDR2 YYREEE (reference sequence). CDR3 nucleotides: TGTGCCAGCAGCTCCCCCCTAGCGGGAGCCCAAGAGACCCAGTACTTC. Its translation is CASSSPLAGAQETQYF.

This clone was picked up one time. The rearrangement uses TRBV7-9 and TRBJ2-1; 11 bases match TRBD2. CDR1 is SEHNR, CDR2 FQNEAQ, per germline (reference sequence). This CDR3 spans 16 amino acids. The V segment lost 5 bases and the J segment 2 bases; nucleotides outside the gene matches: 5. CDR3 amino acids: CASSPRLAGTYNEQFF. CDR3 nucleotides: TGTGCCAGCAGCCCAAGACTAGCGGGGACCTACAATGAGCAGTTCTTC.

The chain is built from TRBV27 and TRBJ2-7, with TRBD2 matching 10 bases. The germline V gene encodes CDR1 MNHEY and CDR2 SMNVEV (reference sequence). The CDR3 extends over 18 amino acids. V trimming: 6 bases; J trimming: 0 bases; junction bases outside the gene matches: 14. CDR3 sequence (DNA): TGTGCCAGCAGCTTAGGCCCAGAACTAGCGGGGAGCTCCTACGAGCAGTACTTC. Encoded protein: CASSLGPELAGSSYEQYF.

This rearrangement joins TRBV5-1 to TRBJ2-3, with D maybe TRBD2 (6 bases). This CDR3 contains 15 residues. In germline, CDR1 is SGHRS, CDR2 YFSETQ. V was pared by 2 bases and J by 2 bases, with 12 bases between. CDR3 protein: CASSFDRGNTDTQYF. CDR3 in DNA: TGCGCCAGCAGCTTTGATCGGGGGAACACAGATACGCAGTATTTT.

The chain joins TRBV27 to TRBJ2-2, with D possibly TRBD2 on 5 matching bases. The CDR3 runs 14 residues. Germline V CDR1 and CDR2: MNHEY, SMNVEV (reference sequence). V gave up 6 bases and J gave up 6 bases, with 14 bases separating them. Here the CDR3 reads CASSSGTLAGELFF. The CDR3, as DNA: TGTGCCAGCAGCAGCGGTACCCTGGCCGGGGAGCTGTTTTTT.

The chain recombines TRBV19 with TRBJ1-1; D perhaps matches TRBD1 (5 bases). Germline V gene data show CDR1 as LNHDA and CDR2 as SQIVND (reference sequence). The CDR3 totals 15 residues. Trimming removed 4 bases at V and 7 bases at J, with 19 bases between. CDR3 loop: CASSSRQNTPLEAFF. The CDR3 nucleotides are TGTGCCAGTAGTAGCCGACAGAATACCCCTCTTGAAGCTTTCTTT.

The genes are TRBV2 and TRBJ2-1, with 9 positions matching TRBD2. J gave up 9 bases and V 4 bases, and 7 bases lay outside the gene matches. This CDR3 has 14 residues. Germline lookup yields CDR1 SNHLY and CDR2 FYNNEI. The CDR3 loop is CASSAGTSFLEQFF. The CDR3 coding sequence is TGTGCCAGCAGTGCCGGGACTAGCTTCCTTGAGCAGTTCTTC.

V gene TRBV5-6 combines with J gene TRBJ2-2, with D perhaps TRBD1 (5 bases). Germline loops: CDR1 SGHDT, CDR2 YYEEEE. CDR3 length: 16 residues. V shed 0 bases and J shed 4 bases, with 13 bases lying between them. The CDR3 loop is CASSLEGRVVTGELFF. CDR3 nucleotides: TGTGCCAGCAGCTTGGAGGGCAGGGTGGTCACCGGGGAGCTGTTTTTT.